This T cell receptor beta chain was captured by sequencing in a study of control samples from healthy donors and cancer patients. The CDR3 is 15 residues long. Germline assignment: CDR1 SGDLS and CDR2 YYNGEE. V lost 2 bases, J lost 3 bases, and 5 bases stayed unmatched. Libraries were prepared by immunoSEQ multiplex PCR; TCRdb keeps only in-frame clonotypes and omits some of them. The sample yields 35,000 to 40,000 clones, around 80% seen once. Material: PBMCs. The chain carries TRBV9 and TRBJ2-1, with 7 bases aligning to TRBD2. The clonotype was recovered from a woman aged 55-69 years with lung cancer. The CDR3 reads CASSVGGSLYNEQFF. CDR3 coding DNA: TGTGCCAGCAGCGTTGGCGGGAGTCTCTACAATGAGCAGTTCTTC.